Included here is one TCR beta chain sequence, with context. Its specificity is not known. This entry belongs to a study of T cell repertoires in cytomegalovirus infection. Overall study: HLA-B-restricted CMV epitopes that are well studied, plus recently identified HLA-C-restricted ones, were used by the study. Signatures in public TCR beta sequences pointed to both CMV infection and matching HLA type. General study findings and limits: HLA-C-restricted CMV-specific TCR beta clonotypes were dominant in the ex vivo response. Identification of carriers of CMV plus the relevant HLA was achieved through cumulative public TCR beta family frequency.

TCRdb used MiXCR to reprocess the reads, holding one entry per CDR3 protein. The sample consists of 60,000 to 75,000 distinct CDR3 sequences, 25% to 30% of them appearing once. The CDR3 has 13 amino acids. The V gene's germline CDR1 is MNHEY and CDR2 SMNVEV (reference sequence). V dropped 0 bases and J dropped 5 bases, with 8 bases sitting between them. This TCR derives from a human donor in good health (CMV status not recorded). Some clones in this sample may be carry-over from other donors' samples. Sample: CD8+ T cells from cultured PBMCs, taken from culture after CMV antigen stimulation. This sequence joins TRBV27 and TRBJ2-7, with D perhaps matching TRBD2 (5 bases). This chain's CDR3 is CASSLSGRNEQYF. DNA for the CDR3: TGTGCCAGCAGTTTATCGGGGAGAAACGAGCAGTACTTC.